This T cell receptor (beta chain) was obtained from a study of OX40 agonist ivuxolimab in advanced cancers. Whole-study context: The eligibility criteria allowed prior anti-PD-1, anti-PD-L1 or anti-CTLA-4 therapy, and 30% to 45% had some. One hepatocellular carcinoma and a couple of cutaneous melanoma patients partially responded.

Trimming stripped 6 bases from V and 5 bases from J, with 10 bases between. The CDR3 is 11 residues long. Looked up from germline, CDR1 is DFQATT and CDR2 is SNEGSKA (reference sequence). TCRdb's table, derived via immunoSEQ multiplex PCR, lists solely in-frame clones and lacks some. The sample has roughly 73,000 clones; roughly 86% are singletons. Concerning this clone itself: Its target is unknown.

Findings of the study overall: Averaging showed that CD8+ T cells had more expanded clones than CD4+ did. The CD4+ and CD8+ T cells in the blood had expanded clonally by week 6 at 0.1 to 3.0 mg/kg.

This chain links TRBV20-1 with TRBJ1-2; D ambiguous. This clonotype was obtained from an adult with an advanced solid tumor such as melanoma, head and neck, liver or kidney cancer. Source: CD4+ or CD8+ T cells sorted from blood, taken in a trial of the OX40 agonist ivuxolimab. CDR3 residues: CSAWGGYGYTF. The CDR3 coding sequence is TGCAGTGCGTGGGGTGGGTATGGCTACACCTTC.